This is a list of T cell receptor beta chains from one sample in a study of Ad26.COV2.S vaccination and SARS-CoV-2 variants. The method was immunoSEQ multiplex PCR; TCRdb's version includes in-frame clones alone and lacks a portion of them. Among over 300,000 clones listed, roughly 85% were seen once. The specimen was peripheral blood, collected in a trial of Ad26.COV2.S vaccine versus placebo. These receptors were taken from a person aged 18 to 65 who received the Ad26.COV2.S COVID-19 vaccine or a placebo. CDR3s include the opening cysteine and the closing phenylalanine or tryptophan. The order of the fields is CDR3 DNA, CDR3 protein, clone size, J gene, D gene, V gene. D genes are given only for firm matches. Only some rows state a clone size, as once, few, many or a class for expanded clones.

TGTGCCAGCAGCCTACGGTTGAACACTGAAGCTTTCTTT,CASSLRLNTEAFF,many,TRBJ1-1,.,TRBV5-6
TGCGCCAGCAGCTTCCGGGACAGGGTTCTTAATGAGCAGTTCTTC,CASSFRDRVLNEQFF,once,TRBJ2-1,TRBD1,TRBV5-1
TGTGCCACCAGCAGCGGAATAGCTAGCAATCAGCCCCAGCATTTT,CATSSGIASNQPQHF,.,TRBJ1-5,.,TRBV15
TGTGCCAGCAGCCGGGGACCAATTTCTTCCTCTGGAAACACCATATATTTT,CASSRGPISSSGNTIYF,.,TRBJ1-3,.,TRBV11-3
TGTGCCAGTAGTGTCGTCCAGGGGATAGCTAATGAAAAACTGTTTTTT,CASSVVQGIANEKLFF,once,TRBJ1-4,.,TRBV19
TGTGCCTGCTCTAGCGGACGCACAGATACGCAGTATTTT,CACSSGRTDTQYF,.,TRBJ2-3,TRBD2,TRBV30
TGTGCCAGCAGCATGCCAACTGGGAACATTCAGTACTTC,CASSMPTGNIQYF,.,TRBJ2-4,.,TRBV5-4
TGTGCCAGCAGTGGACAGGGGATAACTAATGAAAAACTGTTTTTT,CASSGQGITNEKLFF,.,TRBJ1-4,TRBD1,TRBV2
TGTGCCAGTCTGTCCCCAGGACGCACAGATACGCAGTATTTT,CASLSPGRTDTQYF,once,TRBJ2-3,.,TRBV6-6
TGTGCCAGCAGCCAAGATACCCGGCTAGCGAAAACCTACGAGCAGTACTTC,CASSQDTRLAKTYEQYF,once,TRBJ2-7,.,TRBV4-2
TGCAGCGTTGTAAGGGTAATCATGAACACTGAAGCTTTCTTT,CSVVRVIMNTEAFF,.,TRBJ1-1,.,TRBV29-1
TGCAGCGTTGATAATGGTATGGGCACTGAAGCTTTCTTT,CSVDNGMGTEAFF,once,TRBJ1-1,.,TRBV29-1
TGTGCCAGCTCACCCCAAAGCTCCTATAATTCACCCCTCCACTTT,CASSPQSSYNSPLHF,.,TRBJ1-6,.,TRBV18
TGTGCCAGCAGCCAAACGGACTTCGGCAGCGAGTCACCCCTCCACTTT,CASSQTDFGSESPLHF,.,TRBJ1-6,.,TRBV7-9
TGCGCCAGCAGTATATCACAGGGAAAAAACATTCAGTACTTC,CASSISQGKNIQYF,.,TRBJ2-4,.,TRBV5-1
TGTGCCAGCAGCGCCCCCGGGACAGGGGCCACAGATACGCAGTATTTT,CASSAPGTGATDTQYF,.,TRBJ2-3,TRBD1,TRBV5-4
TGTGCCAGCTCCTTCCCGCGGGGCCAAGAGACCCAGTACTTC,CASSFPRGQETQYF,.,TRBJ2-5,.,TRBV7-2
TGTGCCAGCAGTGATTGGAGACAGGGAGAGTACTATGGCTACACCTTC,CASSDWRQGEYYGYTF,.,TRBJ1-2,TRBD1,TRBV25-1
TGCGCCAGCAGCCAAGATCTGTACGGAAACACCATATATTTT,CASSQDLYGNTIYF,.,TRBJ1-3,.,TRBV4-1
TGTGCCAGCAGTTACGACAGGGGGCATGAAAAACTGTTTTTT,CASSYDRGHEKLFF,.,TRBJ1-4,TRBD1,TRBV6-5
TGTGCCAGCAGCATCGACAGGGTGGCTTTCTTT,CASSIDRVAFF,.,TRBJ1-1,TRBD1,TRBV12-3/TRBV12-4
TGTGCCAGCAGTGAAAGGGGGGGCGCCCCCTCCTACGAGCAGTACTTC,CASSERGGAPSYEQYF,.,TRBJ2-7,.,TRBV6-1
TGTGCCAGCAGCCGGGCCGGGACCTTGTACAATGAGCAGTTCTTC,CASSRAGTLYNEQFF,.,TRBJ2-1,.,TRBV13
TGTGCCAGCAGCTTCCACTTCCCTAAAGCTTTCTTT,CASSFHFPKAFF,.,TRBJ1-1,.,TRBV11-2
TGTGCCAGCAGCCCGGGACAGTTCTCTGGGGCCAACGTCCTGACTTTC,CASSPGQFSGANVLTF,.,TRBJ2-6,TRBD1,TRBV4-2
TGTGCCAGCAGCTTGGATGCAGGGGTCTCCTACAATGAGCAGTTCTTC,CASSLDAGVSYNEQFF,few,TRBJ2-1,.,TRBV5-4
TGTGCCATCAGTGTCGAGGGCATTGGGCAGCCCCAGCATTTT,CAISVEGIGQPQHF,.,TRBJ1-5,.,TRBV10-3
TGCGCCAGCAGCTTGGCCGGTGACACCGGGGAGCTGTTTTTT,CASSLAGDTGELFF,.,TRBJ2-2,.,TRBV5-1
TGTGCCAGCAGCTTAGAGCCCTACAGGGCCACTGAAGCTTTCTTT,CASSLEPYRATEAFF,.,TRBJ1-1,.,TRBV11-2
TGTGCCAGCAGCGCCCTACGTTTAACTGAAGCTTTCTTT,CASSALRLTEAFF,.,TRBJ1-1,.,TRBV9
TGTGCCAGTACCCCGGGGGCACTCAATGAGCAGTTCTTC,CASTPGALNEQFF,.,TRBJ2-1,.,TRBV19
TGCGCCAGCAGCTTGTACGGGGAGGGGAACACTGAAGCTTTCTTT,CASSLYGEGNTEAFF,few,TRBJ1-1,.,TRBV5-1
TGCAGCGTTGGTGAGGGGCCGAACACTGAAGCTTTCTTT,CSVGEGPNTEAFF,.,TRBJ1-1,.,TRBV29-1
TGTGCCAGCAGCCATATCAGGGATGGCGAGCAGTACTTC,CASSHIRDGEQYF,.,TRBJ2-7,.,TRBV3-1/TRBV3-2
TGTGCCAGCAGCTTCACCGGGACCTCGTCTAACTATGGCTACACCTTC,CASSFTGTSSNYGYTF,.,TRBJ1-2,.,TRBV7-9
TGTGCCGGGAGGACAGCTAACACCGGGGAGCTGTTTTTT,CAGRTANTGELFF,.,TRBJ2-2,.,TRBV12-3/TRBV12-4
TGCAGCGTTGAAAGTGAGGGGATAGATGAGCAGTTCTTC,CSVESEGIDEQFF,once,TRBJ2-1,.,TRBV29-1
TGTGCCGGGGGGGCCAAGCAGCATTTT,CAGGAKQHF,once,TRBJ1-5,.,TRBV21-1
TGTGCCAGCAGCTCCGGACTAGCGGGAGGGGTGCAGTACTTC,CASSSGLAGGVQYF,.,TRBJ2-7,TRBD2,TRBV7-3
TGTGCCAGCAGTATAAGTACAGGGGGCTATGGCTACACCTTC,CASSISTGGYGYTF,many,TRBJ1-2,TRBD1,TRBV6-5
TGCAGCGTTGAAAAGGGACAGGGTGCAGATACGCAGTATTTT,CSVEKGQGADTQYF,.,TRBJ2-3,TRBD1,TRBV29-1
TGTGCCAGCAGCTCCGTAGTTTTAGACACCATATATTTT,CASSSVVLDTIYF,.,TRBJ1-3,.,TRBV7-2
TGTGCCTGGAGTGTGGTCTCCACAGATACGCAGTATTTT,CAWSVVSTDTQYF,.,TRBJ2-3,.,TRBV30
TGTGCCAGCAGCCGACAGGGGCATAATGAAAAACTGTTTTTT,CASSRQGHNEKLFF,.,TRBJ1-4,.,TRBV21-1
TGTGCCAGTAGTATAGATCTGGAGACAGGCAACTACGAGCAGTACTTC,CASSIDLETGNYEQYF,.,TRBJ2-7,.,TRBV19
TGTGCCAGCAGCTTAGGGCCTCGCCGGTTGCAACTTCAAGAGACCCAGTACTTC,CASSLGPRRLQLQETQYF,.,TRBJ2-5,.,TRBV7-2